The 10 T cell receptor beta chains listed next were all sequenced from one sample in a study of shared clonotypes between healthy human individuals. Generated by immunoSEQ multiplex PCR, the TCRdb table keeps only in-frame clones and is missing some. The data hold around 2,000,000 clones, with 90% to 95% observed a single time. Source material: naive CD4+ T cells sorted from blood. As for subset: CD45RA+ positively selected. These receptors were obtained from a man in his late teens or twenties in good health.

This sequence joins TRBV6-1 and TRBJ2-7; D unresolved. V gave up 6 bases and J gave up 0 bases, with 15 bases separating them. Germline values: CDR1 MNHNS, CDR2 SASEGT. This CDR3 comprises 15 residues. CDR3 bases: TGTGCCAGCAGACGTACGGACGGTCTCTCCTACGAGCAGTACTTC. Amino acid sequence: CASRRTDGLSYEQYF.

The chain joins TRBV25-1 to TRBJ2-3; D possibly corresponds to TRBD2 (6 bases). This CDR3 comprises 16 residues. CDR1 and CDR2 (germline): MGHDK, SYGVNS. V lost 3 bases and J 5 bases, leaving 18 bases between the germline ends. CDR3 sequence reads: CASSDPYSGFVDTQYF. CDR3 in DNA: TGTGCCAGCAGTGACCCGTACAGCGGGTTCGTAGATACGCAGTATTTT.

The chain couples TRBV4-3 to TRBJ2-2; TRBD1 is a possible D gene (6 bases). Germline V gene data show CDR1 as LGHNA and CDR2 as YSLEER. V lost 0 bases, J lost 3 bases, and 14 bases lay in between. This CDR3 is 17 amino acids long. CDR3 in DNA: TGCGCCAGCAGCCAAGAAGGGCCACAGGGATACACCGGGGAGCTGTTTTTT. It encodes CASSQEGPQGYTGELFF.

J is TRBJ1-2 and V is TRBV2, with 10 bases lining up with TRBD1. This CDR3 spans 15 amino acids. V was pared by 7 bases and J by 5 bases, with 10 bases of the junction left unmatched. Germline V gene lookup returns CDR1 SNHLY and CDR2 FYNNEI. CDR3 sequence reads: CASTRQGAEKYGYTF. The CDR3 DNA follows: TGTGCCAGCACAAGACAGGGGGCCGAAAAATATGGCTACACCTTC. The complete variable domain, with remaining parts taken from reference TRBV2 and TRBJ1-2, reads EPEVTQTPSHQVTQMGQEVILRCVPISNHLYFYWYRQILGQKVEFLVSFYNNEISEKSEIFDDQFSVERPDGSNFTLKIRSTKLEDSAMYFCASTRQGAEKYGYTFGSGTRLTVV.

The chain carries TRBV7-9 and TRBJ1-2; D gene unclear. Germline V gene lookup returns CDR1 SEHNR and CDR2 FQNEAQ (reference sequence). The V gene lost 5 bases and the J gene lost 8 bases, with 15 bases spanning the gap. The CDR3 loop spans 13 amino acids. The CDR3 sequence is CASSLDFRGGYTF. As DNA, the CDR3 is TGTGCCAGCAGCCTAGACTTCCGGGGAGGCTACACCTTC.

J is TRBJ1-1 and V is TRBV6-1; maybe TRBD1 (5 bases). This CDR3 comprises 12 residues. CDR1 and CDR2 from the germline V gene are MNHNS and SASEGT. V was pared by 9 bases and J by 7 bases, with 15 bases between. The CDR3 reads CASGPMGVEAFF. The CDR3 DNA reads TGTGCCAGTGGCCCTATGGGGGTTGAAGCTTTCTTT.

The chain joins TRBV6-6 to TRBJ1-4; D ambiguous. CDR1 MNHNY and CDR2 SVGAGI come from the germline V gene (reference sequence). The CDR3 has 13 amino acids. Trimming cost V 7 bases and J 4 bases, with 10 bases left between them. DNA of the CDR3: TGTGCCAGCACCGGGTGGGGTAATGAAAAACTGTTTTTT. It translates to CASTGWGNEKLFF.

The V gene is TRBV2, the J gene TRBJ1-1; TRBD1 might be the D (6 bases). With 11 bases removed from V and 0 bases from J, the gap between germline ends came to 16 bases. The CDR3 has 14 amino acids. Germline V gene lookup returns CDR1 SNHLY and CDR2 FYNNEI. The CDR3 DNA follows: TGTGCCGGGGGCCGGGACAACTTGAACACTGAAGCTTTCTTT. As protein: CAGGRDNLNTEAFF.

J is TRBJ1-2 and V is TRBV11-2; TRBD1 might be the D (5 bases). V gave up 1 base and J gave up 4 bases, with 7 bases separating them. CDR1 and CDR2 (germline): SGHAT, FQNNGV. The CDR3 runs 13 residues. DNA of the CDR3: TGTGCCAGCAGCTTAGCAGGGCTCTATGGCTACACCTTC. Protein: CASSLAGLYGYTF.

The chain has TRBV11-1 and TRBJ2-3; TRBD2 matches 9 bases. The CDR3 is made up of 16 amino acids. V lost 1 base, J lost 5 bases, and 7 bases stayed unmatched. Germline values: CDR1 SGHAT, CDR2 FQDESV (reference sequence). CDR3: CASSLGGAGGVDTQYF. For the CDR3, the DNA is TGTGCCAGCAGCTTAGGTGGAGCGGGGGGAGTAGATACGCAGTATTTT.